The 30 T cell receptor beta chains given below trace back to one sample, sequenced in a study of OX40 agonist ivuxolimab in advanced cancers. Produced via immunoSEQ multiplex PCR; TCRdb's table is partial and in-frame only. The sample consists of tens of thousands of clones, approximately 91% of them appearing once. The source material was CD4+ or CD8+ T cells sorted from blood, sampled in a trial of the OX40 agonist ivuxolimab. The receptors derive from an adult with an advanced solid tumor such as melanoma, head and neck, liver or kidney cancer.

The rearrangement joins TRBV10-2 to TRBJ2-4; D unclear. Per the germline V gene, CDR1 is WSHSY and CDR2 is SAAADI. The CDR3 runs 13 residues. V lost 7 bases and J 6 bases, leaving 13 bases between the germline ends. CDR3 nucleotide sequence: TGCGCCAGCACCTTTGAGCATGGAAACATTCAGTACTTC. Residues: CASTFEHGNIQYF.

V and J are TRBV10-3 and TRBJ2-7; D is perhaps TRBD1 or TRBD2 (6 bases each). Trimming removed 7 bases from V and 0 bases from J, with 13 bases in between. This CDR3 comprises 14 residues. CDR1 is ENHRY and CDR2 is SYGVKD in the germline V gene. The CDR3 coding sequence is TGTGCCATCACCCAAAGGGGGGACTCCTACGAGCAGTACTTC. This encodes CAITQRGDSYEQYF.

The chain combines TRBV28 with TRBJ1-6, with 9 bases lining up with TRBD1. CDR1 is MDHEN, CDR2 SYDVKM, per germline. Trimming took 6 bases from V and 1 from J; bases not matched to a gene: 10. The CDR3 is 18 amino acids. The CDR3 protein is CASSSDRGLRSYNSPLHF. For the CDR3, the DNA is TGTGCCAGCAGCTCCGACAGGGGGTTAAGATCCTATAATTCACCCCTCCACTTT.

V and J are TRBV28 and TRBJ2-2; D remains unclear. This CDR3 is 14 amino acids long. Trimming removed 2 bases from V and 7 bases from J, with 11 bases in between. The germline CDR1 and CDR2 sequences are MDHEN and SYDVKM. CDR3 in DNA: TGTGCCAGCAGTTTAGAGTCAGCCGGCGGGGAGCTGTTTTTT. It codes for CASSLESAGGELFF.

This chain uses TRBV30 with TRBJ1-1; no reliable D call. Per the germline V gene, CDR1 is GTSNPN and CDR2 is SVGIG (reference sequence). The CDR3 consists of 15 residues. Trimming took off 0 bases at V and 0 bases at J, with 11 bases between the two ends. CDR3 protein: CAWSVWGGMNTEAFF. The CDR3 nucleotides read TGTGCCTGGAGTGTGTGGGGTGGAATGAACACTGAAGCTTTCTTT.

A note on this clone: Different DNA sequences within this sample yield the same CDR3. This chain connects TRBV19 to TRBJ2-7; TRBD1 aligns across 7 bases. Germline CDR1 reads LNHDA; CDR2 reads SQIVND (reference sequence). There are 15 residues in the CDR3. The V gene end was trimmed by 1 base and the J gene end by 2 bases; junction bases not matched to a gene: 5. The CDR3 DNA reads TGTGCCAGTAGTATAGGGACAGGTGACACCTACGAGCAGTACTTC. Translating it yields CASSIGTGDTYEQYF.

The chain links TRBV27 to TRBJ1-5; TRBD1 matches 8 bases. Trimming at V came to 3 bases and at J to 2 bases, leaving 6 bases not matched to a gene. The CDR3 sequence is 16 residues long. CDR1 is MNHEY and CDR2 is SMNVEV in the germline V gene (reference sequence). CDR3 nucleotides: TGTGCCAGCAGTTTGTACCAGGGGGCAGGCAATCAGCCCCAGCATTTT. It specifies CASSLYQGAGNQPQHF.

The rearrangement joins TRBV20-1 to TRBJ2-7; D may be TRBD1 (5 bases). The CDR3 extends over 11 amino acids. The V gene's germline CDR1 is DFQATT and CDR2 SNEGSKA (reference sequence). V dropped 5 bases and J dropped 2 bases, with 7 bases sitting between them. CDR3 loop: CSAPGPYEQYF. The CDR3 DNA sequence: TGCAGTGCTCCAGGGCCCTACGAGCAGTACTTC.

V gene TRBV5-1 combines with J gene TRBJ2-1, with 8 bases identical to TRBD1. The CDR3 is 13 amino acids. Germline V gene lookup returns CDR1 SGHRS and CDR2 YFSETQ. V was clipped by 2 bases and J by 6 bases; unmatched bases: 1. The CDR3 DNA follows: TGCGCCAGCAGCTTTACAGGGGGCAATGAGCAGTTCTTC. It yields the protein CASSFTGGNEQFF.

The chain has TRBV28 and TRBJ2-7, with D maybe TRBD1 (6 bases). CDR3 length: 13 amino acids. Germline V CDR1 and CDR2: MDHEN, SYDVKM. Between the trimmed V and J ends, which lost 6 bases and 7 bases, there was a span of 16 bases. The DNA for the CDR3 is TGTGCCAGCAGACCCGCAGGGGCGGATGAGCAGTACTTC. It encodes CASRPAGADEQYF.

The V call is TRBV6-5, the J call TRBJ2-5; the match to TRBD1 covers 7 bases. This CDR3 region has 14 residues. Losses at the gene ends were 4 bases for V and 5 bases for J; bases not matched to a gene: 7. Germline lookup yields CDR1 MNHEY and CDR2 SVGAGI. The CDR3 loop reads CASSLQGFGETQYF. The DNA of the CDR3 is TGTGCCAGCAGTTTACAGGGGTTCGGGGAGACCCAGTACTTC.

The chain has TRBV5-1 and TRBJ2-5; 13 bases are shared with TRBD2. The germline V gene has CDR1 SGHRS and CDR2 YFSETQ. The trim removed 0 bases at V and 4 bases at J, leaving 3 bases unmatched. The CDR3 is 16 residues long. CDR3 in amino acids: CASSLVLAGGTETQYF. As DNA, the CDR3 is TGCGCCAGCAGCTTGGTACTAGCGGGGGGGACAGAGACCCAGTACTTC.

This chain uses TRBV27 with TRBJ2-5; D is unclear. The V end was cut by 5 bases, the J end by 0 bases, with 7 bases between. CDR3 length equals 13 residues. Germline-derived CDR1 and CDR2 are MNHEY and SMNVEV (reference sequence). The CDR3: CASSDRDQETQYF. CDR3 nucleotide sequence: TGTGCCAGCAGTGACCGGGACCAAGAGACCCAGTACTTC.

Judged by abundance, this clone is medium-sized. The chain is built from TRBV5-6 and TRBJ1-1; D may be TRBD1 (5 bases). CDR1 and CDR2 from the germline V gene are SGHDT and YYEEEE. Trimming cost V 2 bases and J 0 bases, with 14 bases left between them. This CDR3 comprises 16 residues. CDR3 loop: CASSLGFGAMNTEAFF. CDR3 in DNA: TGTGCCAGCAGCTTAGGATTCGGGGCCATGAACACTGAAGCTTTCTTT.

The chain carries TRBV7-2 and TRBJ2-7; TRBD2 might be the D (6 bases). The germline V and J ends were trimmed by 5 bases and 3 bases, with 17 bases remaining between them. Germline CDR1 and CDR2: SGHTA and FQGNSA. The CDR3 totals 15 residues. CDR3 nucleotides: TGTGCCAGCAGCCCATTCCTGGGACTCAACTACGAGCAGTACTTC. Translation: CASSPFLGLNYEQYF.

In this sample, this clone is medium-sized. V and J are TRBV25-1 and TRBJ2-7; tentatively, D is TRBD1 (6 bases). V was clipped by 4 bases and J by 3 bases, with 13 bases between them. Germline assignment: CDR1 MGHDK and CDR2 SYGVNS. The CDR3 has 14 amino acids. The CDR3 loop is CASSGEATGYEQYF. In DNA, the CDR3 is TGTGCCAGCAGTGGTGAAGCGACAGGCTACGAGCAGTACTTC.

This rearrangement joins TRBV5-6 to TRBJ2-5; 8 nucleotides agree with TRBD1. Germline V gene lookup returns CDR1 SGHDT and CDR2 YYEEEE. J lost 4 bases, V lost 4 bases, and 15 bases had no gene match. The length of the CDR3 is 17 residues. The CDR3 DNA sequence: TGTGCCAGCAGCAAGACAGGGGCGAACCTCTACGGAGAGACCCAGTACTTC. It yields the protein CASSKTGANLYGETQYF.

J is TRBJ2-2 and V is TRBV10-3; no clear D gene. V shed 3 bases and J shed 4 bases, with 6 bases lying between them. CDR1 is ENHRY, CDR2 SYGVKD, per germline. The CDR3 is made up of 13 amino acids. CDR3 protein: CAISDGSTGELFF. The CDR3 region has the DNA TGTGCCATCAGTGACGGATCCACCGGGGAGCTGTTTTTT.

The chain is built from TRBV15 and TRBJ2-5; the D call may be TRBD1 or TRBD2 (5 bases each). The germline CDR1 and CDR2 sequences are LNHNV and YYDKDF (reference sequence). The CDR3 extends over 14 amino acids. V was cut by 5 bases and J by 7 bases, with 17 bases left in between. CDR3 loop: CATSGGPSLGTQYF. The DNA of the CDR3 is TGTGCCACCAGCGGGGGACCCTCCTTGGGGACCCAGTACTTC.

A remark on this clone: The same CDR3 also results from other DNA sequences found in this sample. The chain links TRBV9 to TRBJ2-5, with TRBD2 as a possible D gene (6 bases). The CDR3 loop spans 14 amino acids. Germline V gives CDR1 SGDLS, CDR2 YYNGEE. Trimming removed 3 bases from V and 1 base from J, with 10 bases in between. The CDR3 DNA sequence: TGTGCCAGCAGCGCCGGCGGGGCCCAAGAGACCCAGTACTTC. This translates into CASSAGGAQETQYF.

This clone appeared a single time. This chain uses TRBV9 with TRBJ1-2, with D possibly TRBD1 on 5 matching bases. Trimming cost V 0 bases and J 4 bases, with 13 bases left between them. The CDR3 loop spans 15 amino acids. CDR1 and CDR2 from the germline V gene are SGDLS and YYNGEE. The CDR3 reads CASSVGWGAGYGYTF. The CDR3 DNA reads TGTGCCAGCAGCGTAGGGTGGGGCGCGGGCTATGGCTACACCTTC.

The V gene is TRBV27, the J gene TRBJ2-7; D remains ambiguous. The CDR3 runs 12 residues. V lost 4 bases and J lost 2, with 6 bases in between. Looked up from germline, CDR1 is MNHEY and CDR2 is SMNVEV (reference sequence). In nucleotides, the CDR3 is TGTGCCAGCAGTTCATCCACCTACGAGCAGTACTTC. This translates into CASSSSTYEQYF.

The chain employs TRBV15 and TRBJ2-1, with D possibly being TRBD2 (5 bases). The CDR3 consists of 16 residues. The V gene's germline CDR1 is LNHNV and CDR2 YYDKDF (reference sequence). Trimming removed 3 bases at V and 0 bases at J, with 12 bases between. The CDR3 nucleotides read TGTGCCACCAGCAGGTCGGGATCGAGCTCCTACAATGAGCAGTTCTTC. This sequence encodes CATSRSGSSSYNEQFF.

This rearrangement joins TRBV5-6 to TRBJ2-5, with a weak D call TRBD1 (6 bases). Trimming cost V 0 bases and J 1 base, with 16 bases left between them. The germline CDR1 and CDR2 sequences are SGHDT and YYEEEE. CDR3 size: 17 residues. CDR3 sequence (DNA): TGTGCCAGCAGCTTGGTATATGGGGACAAGGGCCAAGAGACCCAGTACTTC. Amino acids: CASSLVYGDKGQETQYF.

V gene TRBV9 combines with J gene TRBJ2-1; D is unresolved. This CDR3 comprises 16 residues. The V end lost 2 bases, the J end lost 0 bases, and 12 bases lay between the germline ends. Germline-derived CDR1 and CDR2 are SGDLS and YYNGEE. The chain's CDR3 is CASSVGLTPSYNEQFF. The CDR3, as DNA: TGTGCCAGCAGCGTGGGCCTGACTCCCTCCTACAATGAGCAGTTCTTC.

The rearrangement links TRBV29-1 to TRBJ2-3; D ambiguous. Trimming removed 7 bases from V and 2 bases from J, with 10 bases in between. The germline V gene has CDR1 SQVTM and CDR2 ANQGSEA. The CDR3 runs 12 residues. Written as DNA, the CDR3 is TGCAGCGCCTCCCAGTACACAGATACGCAGTATTTT. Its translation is CSASQYTDTQYF.

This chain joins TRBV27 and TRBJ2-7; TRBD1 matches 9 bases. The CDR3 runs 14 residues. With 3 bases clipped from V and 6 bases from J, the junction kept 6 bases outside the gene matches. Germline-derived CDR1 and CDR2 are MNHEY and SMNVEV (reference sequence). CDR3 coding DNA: TGTGCCAGCAGTTTGTCGGACAGGGGAGGCGAGCAGTACTTC. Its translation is CASSLSDRGGEQYF.

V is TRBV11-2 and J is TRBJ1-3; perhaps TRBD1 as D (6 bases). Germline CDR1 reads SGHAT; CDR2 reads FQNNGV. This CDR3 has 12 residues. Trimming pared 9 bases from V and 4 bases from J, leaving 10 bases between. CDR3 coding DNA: TGTGCCAGTAGGGGGAGGGGAAACACCATATATTTT. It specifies CASRGRGNTIYF. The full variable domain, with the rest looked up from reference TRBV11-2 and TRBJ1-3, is EAGVAQSPRYKIIEKRQSVAFWCNPISGHATLYWYQQILGQGPKLLIQFQNNGVVDDSQLPKDRFSAERLKGVDSTLKIQPAKLEDSAVYLCASRGRGNTIYFGEGSWLTVV.

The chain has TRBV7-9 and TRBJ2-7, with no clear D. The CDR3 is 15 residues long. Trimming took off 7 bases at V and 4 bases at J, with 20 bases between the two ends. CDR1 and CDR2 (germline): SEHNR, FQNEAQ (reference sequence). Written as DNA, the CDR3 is TGTGCCAGCAACTCCTCTGAAGGGTATACGTACGAGCAGTACTTC. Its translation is CASNSSEGYTYEQYF.

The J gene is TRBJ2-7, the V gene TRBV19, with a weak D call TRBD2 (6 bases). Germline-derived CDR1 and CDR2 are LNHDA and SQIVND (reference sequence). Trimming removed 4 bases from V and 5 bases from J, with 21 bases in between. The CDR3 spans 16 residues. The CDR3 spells CASSRTGDLITDEQYF. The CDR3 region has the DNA TGTGCCAGTAGTAGAACGGGAGATCTAATCACCGACGAGCAGTACTTC. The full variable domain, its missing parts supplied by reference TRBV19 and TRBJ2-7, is DGGITQSPKYLFRKEGQNVTLSCEQNLNHDAMYWYRQDPGQGLRLIYYSQIVNDFQKGDIAEGYSVSREKKESFPLTVTSAQKNPTAFYLCASSRTGDLITDEQYFGPGTRLTVT.